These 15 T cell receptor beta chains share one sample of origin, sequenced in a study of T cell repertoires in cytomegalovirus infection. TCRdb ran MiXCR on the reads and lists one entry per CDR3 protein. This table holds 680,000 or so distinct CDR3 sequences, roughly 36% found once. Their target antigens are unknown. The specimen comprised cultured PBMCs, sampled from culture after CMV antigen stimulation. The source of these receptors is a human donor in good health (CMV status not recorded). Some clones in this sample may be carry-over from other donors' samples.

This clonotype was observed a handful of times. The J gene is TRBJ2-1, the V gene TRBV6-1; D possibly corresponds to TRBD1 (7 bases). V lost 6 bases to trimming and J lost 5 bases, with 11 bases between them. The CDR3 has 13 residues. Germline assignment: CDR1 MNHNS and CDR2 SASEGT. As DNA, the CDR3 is TGTGCCAGCAGCAGGGGGGCGAACAATGAGCAGTTCTTC. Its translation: CASSRGANNEQFF.

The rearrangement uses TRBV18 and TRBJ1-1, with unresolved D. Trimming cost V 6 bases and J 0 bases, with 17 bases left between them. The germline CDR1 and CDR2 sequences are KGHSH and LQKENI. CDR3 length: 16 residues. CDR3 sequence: CASSTIWGVVNTEAFF. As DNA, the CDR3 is TGTGCCAGCTCTACAATCTGGGGAGTGGTGAACACTGAAGCTTTCTTT.

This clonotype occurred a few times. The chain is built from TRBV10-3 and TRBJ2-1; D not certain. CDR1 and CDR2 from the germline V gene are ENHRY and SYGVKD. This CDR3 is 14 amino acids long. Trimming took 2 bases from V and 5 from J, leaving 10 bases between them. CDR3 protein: CAISESLTNNEQFF. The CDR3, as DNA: TGTGCCATCAGTGAGAGTCTTACCAACAATGAGCAGTTCTTC.

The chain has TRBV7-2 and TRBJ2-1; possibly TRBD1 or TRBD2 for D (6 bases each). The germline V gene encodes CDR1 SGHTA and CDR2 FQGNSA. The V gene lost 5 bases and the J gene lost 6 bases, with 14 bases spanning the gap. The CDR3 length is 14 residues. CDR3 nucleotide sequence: TGTGCCAGCAGCATTAGTTCGGGGGCCAATGAGCAGTTCTTC. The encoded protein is CASSISSGANEQFF.

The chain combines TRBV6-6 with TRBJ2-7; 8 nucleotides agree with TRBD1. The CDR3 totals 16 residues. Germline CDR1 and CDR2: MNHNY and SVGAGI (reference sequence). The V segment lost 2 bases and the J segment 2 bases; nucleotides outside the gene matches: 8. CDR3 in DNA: TGTGCCAGCAGTTACATTGCCGGGGACAGGCCCTACGAGCAGTACTTC. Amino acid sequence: CASSYIAGDRPYEQYF.

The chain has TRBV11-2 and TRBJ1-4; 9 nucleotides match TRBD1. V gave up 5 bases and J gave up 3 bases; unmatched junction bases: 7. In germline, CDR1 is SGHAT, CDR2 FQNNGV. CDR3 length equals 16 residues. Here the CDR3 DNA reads TGTGCCAGCAGCCAACCCGGGACAGGGCCTAATGAAAAACTGTTTTTT. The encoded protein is CASSQPGTGPNEKLFF.

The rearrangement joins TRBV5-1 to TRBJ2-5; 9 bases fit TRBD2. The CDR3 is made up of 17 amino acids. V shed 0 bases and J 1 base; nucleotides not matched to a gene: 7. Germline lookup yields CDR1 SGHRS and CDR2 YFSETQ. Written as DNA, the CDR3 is TGCGCCAGCAGCTTGGATCAGCTAGCGGGATTCCAAGAGACCCAGTACTTC. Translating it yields CASSLDQLAGFQETQYF.

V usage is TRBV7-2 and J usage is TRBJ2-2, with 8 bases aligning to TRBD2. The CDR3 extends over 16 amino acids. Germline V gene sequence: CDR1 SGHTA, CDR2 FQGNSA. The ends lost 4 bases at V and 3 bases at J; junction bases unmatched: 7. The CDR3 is CASSSYSGVDTGELFF. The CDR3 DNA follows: TGTGCCAGCAGCTCCTATAGCGGGGTTGACACCGGGGAGCTGTTTTTT.

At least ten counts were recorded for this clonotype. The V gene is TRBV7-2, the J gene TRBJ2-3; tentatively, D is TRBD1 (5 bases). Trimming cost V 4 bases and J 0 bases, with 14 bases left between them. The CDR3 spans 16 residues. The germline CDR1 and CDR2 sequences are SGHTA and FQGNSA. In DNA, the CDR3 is TGTGCCAGCAGCTACTCGGTCAGGGCTAGCACAGATACGCAGTATTTT. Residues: CASSYSVRASTDTQYF. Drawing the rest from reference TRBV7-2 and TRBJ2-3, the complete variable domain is GAGVSQSPSNKVTEKGKDVELRCDPISGHTALYWYRQSLGQGLEFLIYFQGNSAPDKSGLPSDRFSAERTGGSVSTLTIQRTQQEDSAVYLCASSYSVRASTDTQYFGPGTRLTVL.

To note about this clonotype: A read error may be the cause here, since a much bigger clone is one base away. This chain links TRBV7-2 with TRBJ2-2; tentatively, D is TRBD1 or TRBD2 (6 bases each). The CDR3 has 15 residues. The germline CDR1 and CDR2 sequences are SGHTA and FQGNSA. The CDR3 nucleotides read TGTGCCAGCAGTCGACCCTCGGGGGACACCCGGGAGCTGTTTTTT. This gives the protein CASSRPSGDTRELFF. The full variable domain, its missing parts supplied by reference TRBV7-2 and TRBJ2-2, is GAGVSQSPSNKVTEKGKDVELRCDPISGHTALYWYRQSLGQGLEFLIYFQGNSAPDKSGLPSDRFSAERTGGSVSTLTIQRTQQEDSAVYLCASSRPSGDTRELFFGEGSRLTVL.

CDR3 coding DNA: TGTGCCAGCAGCGTGGCGGGACATCTATACAATGAGCAGTTCTTC. Translation gives CASSVAGHLYNEQFF. The chain couples TRBV9 to TRBJ2-1; D might be TRBD1 or TRBD2, each matching 6 bases. From germline, CDR1 is SGDLS and CDR2 YYNGEE. Trimming shortened V by 2 bases and J by 4 bases, and 13 bases separated the two germline ends. This CDR3 spans 15 amino acids.

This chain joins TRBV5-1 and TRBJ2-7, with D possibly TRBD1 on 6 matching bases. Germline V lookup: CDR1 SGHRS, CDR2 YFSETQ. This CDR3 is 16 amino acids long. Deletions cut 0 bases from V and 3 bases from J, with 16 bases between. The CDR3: CASSLAPGHGFYEQYF. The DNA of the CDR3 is TGCGCCAGCAGCTTGGCCCCGGGACATGGCTTCTACGAGCAGTACTTC.

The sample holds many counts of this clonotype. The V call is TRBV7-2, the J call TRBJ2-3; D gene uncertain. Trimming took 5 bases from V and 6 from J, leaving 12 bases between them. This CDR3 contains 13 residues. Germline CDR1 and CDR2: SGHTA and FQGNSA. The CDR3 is CASSPLGWDTQYF. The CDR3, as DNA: TGTGCCAGCAGCCCACTCGGGTGGGATACGCAGTATTTT.

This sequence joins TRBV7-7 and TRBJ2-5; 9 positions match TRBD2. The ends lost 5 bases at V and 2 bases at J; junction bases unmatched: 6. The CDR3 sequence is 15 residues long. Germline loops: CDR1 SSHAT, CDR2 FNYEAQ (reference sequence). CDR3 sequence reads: CASSVLAGIQETQYF. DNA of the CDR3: TGTGCCAGCAGCGTTCTAGCGGGAATACAAGAGACCCAGTACTTC.

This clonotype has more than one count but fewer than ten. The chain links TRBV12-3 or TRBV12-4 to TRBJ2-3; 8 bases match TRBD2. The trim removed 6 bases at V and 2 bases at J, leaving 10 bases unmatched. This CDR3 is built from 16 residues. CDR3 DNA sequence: TGTGCCAGCAGCTATCTTCGCGGGGGGCCCACAGATACGCAGTATTTT. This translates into CASSYLRGGPTDTQYF.